The 2 T cell receptor beta chains reported below all come from one sample, sequenced in a study of T-cell reconstitution after alpha-beta-depleted transplantation in children. Preparation of the TCRbeta library involved a method that used unique molecular identifiers. Via MiXCR, TCRdb re-called the PCR reads, giving one row per CDR3 protein. Counted here are over 85,000 distinct CDR3 sequences, under 13% occurring once; the ten biggest clones make up over 8%. This sample comprised PBMCs from the stem cell graft donor, obtained from the stem cell graft. The receptors derive from a human donor who donated a stem cell graft to a child with acute lymphoblastic leukemia.

This clonotype showed up just a few times. A single base separates this from a much larger clone, so it may be a read error. V gene TRBV27 combines with J gene TRBJ2-6; D may be TRBD1 (6 bases). The CDR3 is 16 residues long. Looked up from germline, CDR1 is MNHEY and CDR2 is SMNVEV (reference sequence). In DNA form, the CDR3 reads TGTGCCAGCAGTTTTACAGGGCGAAGTGGGGCCAACGGCCTGACTTTC. This sequence encodes CASSFTGRSGANGLTF.

This clonotype was recorded many times. J is TRBJ1-6 and V is TRBV6-2 or TRBV6-3; 10 bases map to TRBD1. V lost 6 bases to trimming and J lost 10 bases; unmatched junction nucleotides: 9. The germline V gene has CDR1 MNHEY and CDR2 SVGEGT. This CDR3 is 15 amino acids long. The CDR3 DNA is TGTGCCAGCAGGAATGCCGGGACAGGGGTCTCACCCCTCCACTTT. As protein: CASRNAGTGVSPLHF.